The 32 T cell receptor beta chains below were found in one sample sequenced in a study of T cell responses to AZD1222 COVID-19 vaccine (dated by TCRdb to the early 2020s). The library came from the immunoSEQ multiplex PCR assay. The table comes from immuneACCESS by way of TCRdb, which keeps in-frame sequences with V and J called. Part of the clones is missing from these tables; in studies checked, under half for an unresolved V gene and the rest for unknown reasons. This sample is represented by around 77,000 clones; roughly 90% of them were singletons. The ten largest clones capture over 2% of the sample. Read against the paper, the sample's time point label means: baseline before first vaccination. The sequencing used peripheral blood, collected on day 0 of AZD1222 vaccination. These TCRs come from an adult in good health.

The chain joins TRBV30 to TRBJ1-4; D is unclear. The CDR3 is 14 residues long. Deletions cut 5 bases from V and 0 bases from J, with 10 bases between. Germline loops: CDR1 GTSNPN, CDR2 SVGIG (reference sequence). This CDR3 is CAWAQDATNEKLFF. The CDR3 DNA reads TGTGCCTGGGCCCAGGATGCAACTAATGAAAAACTGTTTTTT.

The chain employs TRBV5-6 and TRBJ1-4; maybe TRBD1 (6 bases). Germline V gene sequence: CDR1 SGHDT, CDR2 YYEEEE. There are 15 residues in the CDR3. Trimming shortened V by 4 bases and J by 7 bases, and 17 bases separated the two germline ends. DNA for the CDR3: TGTGCCAGCAGCACCGGAGGGGGTGCGGGTGAAAAACTGTTTTTT. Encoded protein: CASSTGGGAGEKLFF. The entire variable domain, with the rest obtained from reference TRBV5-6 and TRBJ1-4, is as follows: DAGVTQSPTHLIKTRGQQVTLRCSPKSGHDTVSWYQQALGQGPQFIFQYYEEEERQRGNFPDRFSGHQFPNYSSELNVNALLLGDSALYLCASSTGGGAGEKLFFGSGTQLSVL.

The CDR3 spells CAWGTFNNSPLHF. The CDR3 nucleotides are TGTGCCTGGGGGACATTCAATAATTCACCCCTCCACTTT. The chain carries TRBV30 and TRBJ1-6; D is perhaps TRBD1 (6 bases). The CDR3 is made up of 13 amino acids. Germline V gene data show CDR1 as GTSNPN and CDR2 as SVGIG (reference sequence). Trimming removed 5 bases from V and 5 bases from J, with 10 bases in between.

The CDR3 DNA is TGTGCCAGCAGCTTGTTGGGCGGGGGCCCTAGCACAGATACGCAGTATTTT. It specifies CASSLLGGGPSTDTQYF. This chain links TRBV5-5 with TRBJ2-3, with a possible D match to TRBD2 (7 bases). The V gene's germline CDR1 is SGHKS and CDR2 YYEKEE (reference sequence). Trimming removed 1 base at V and 0 bases at J, with 15 bases between. The CDR3 has 17 residues.

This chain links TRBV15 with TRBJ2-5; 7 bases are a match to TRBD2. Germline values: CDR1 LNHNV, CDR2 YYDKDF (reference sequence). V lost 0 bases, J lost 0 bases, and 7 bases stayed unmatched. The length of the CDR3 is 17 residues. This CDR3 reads CATSRDRTGTNQETQYF. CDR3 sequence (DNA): TGTGCCACCAGCAGAGACCGAACCGGGACTAACCAAGAGACCCAGTACTTC.

CDR3 nucleotide sequence: TGTGCCAGCAGTCTCCGGTCAGGGTCGGTTTCACCCCTCCACTTT. The encoded protein is CASSLRSGSVSPLHF. V gene TRBV28 combines with J gene TRBJ1-6, with D possibly being TRBD1 (5 bases). Germline V lookup: CDR1 MDHEN, CDR2 SYDVKM. Deletions cut 5 bases from V and 9 bases from J, with 17 bases between. The CDR3 consists of 15 residues.

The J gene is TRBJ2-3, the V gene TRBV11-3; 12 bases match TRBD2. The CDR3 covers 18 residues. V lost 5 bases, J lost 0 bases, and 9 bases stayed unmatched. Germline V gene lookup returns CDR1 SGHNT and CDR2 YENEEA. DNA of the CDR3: TGTGCCAGCAGCCGGCAACTAGCGGGAGGTTTAAGCACAGATACGCAGTATTTT. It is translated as CASSRQLAGGLSTDTQYF.

The DNA of the CDR3 is TGTGCCACCAGCAGAGCGGCAGCGTATGGCTACACCTTC. Protein product: CATSRAAAYGYTF. The rearrangement uses TRBV15 and TRBJ1-2; D remains ambiguous. The V gene's germline CDR1 is LNHNV and CDR2 YYDKDF (reference sequence). CDR3 length equals 13 residues. Trimming left V 1 base short and J 5 bases short, with 8 bases between.

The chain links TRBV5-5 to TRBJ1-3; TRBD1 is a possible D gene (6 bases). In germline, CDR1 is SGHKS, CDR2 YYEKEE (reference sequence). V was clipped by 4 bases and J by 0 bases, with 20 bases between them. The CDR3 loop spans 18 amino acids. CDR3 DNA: TGTGCCAGCAGCCTATTTGTGGGGGCAATAAGCTCTGGAAACACCATATATTTT. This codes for CASSLFVGAISSGNTIYF. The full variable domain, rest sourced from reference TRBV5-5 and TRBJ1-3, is DAGVTQSPTHLIKTRGQQVTLRCSPISGHKSVSWYQQVLGQGPQFIFQYYEKEERGRGNFPDRFSARQFPNYSSELNVNALLLGDSALYLCASSLFVGAISSGNTIYFGEGSWLTVV.

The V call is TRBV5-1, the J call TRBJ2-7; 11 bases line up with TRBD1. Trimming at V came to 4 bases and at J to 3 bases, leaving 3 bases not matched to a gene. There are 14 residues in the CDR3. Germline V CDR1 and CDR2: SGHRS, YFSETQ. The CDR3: CASSPGTGGYEQYF. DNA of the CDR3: TGCGCCAGCAGCCCCGGGACAGGGGGCTACGAGCAGTACTTC.

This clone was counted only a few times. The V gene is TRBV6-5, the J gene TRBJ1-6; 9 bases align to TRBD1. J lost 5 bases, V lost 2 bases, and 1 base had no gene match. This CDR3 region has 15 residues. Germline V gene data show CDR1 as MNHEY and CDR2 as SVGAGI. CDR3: CASSYRDRDNSPLHF. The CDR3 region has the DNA TGTGCCAGCAGTTACCGGGACAGGGATAATTCACCCCTCCACTTT.

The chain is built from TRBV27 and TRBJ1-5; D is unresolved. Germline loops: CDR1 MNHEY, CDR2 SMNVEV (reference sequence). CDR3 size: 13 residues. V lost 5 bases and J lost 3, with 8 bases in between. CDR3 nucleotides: TGTGCCAGCAGTCTACGGGACAATCAGCCCCAGCATTTT. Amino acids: CASSLRDNQPQHF.

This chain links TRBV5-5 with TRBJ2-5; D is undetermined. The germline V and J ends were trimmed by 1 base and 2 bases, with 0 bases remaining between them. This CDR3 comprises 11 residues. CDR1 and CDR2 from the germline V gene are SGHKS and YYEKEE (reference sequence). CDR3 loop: CASSLQETQYF. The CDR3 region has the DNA TGTGCCAGCAGCTTGCAAGAGACCCAGTACTTC.

CDR3 DNA: TGTGCCAGCAGCCATGGGACTAGACCCGGGGAGCAGTTCTTC. This encodes CASSHGTRPGEQFF. The chain links TRBV7-2 to TRBJ2-1; 8 nucleotides align to TRBD2. Germline V CDR1 and CDR2: SGHTA, FQGNSA. V was pared by 5 bases and J by 10 bases, with 10 bases of the junction left unmatched. There are 14 residues in the CDR3. The entire variable domain, with the rest obtained from reference TRBV7-2 and TRBJ2-1, is as follows: GAGVSQSPSNKVTEKGKDVELRCDPISGHTALYWYRQSLGQGLEFLIYFQGNSAPDKSGLPSDRFSAERTGGSVSTLTIQRTQQEDSAVYLCASSHGTRPGEQFFGPGTRLTVL.

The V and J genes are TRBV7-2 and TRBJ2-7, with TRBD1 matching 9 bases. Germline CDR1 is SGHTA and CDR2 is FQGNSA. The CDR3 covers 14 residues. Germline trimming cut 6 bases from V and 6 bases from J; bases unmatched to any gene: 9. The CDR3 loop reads CASRDSDRGREQYF. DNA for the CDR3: TGTGCCAGCAGGGATTCGGACAGGGGTCGCGAGCAGTACTTC.

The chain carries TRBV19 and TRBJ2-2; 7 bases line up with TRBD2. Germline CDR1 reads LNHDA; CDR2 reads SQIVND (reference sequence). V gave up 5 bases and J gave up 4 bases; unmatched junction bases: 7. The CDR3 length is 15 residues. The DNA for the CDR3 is TGTGCCAGTAGTCCGGGACTATCACGCACCGGGGAGCTGTTTTTT. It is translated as CASSPGLSRTGELFF. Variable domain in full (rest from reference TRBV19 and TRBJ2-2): DGGITQSPKYLFRKEGQNVTLSCEQNLNHDAMYWYRQDPGQGLRLIYYSQIVNDFQKGDIAEGYSVSREKKESFPLTVTSAQKNPTAFYLCASSPGLSRTGELFFGEGSRLTVL.

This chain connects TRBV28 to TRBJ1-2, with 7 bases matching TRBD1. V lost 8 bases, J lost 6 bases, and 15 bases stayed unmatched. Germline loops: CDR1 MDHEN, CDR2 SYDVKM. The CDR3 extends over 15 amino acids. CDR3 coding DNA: TGTGCCAGCCTCGAGGGGAGGGGGCGTGTTAATGGCTACACCTTC. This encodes CASLEGRGRVNGYTF.

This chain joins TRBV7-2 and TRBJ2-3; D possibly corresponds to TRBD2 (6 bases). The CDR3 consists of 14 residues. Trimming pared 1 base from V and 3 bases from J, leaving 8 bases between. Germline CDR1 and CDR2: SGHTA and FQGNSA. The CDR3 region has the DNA TGTGCCAGCAGCTTAGTGGGGAGGACAGATACGCAGTATTTT. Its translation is CASSLVGRTDTQYF.

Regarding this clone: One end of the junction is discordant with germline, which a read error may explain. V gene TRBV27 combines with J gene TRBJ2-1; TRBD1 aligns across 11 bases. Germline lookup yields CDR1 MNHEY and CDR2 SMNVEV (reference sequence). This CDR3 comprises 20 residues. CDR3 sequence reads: CASSSGDRGDLAASHNEQFF. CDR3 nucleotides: TGTGCCAGCAGCAGCGGGGACAGGGGGGACTTAGCGGCCTCCCACAATGAGCAGTTCTTC.

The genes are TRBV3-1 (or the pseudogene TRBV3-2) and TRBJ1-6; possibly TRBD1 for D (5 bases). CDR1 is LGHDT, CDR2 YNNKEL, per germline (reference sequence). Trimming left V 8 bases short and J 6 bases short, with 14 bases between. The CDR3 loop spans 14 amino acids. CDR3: CASRQGEFNSPLHF. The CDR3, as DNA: TGTGCCAGCCGGCAGGGCGAGTTTAATTCACCCCTCCACTTT.

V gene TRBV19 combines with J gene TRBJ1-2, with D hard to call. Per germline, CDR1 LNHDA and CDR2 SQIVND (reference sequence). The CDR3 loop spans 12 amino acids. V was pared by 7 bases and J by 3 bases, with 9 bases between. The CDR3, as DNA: TGTGCCAGTACAGTTGGGGACTATGGCTACACCTTC. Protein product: CASTVGDYGYTF. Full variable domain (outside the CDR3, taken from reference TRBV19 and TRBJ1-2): DGGITQSPKYLFRKEGQNVTLSCEQNLNHDAMYWYRQDPGQGLRLIYYSQIVNDFQKGDIAEGYSVSREKKESFPLTVTSAQKNPTAFYLCASTVGDYGYTFGSGTRLTVV.

The CDR3 reads CASSLRGRSDTQYF. CDR3 DNA: TGTGCCAGCAGTTTAAGAGGACGGTCAGATACGCAGTATTTT. This rearrangement joins TRBV27 to TRBJ2-3; D is unresolved. With 2 bases removed from V and 4 bases from J, the gap between germline ends came to 10 bases. The CDR3 sequence is 14 residues long. CDR1 and CDR2 (germline): MNHEY, SMNVEV (reference sequence).

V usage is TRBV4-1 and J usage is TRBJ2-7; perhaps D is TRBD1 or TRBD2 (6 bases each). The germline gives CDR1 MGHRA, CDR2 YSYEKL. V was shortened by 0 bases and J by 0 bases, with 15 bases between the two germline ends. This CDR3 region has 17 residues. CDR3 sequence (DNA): TGCGCCAGCAGCCAAGAAGGAGGGACACTGAGCTCCTACGAGCAGTACTTC. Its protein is CASSQEGGTLSSYEQYF.

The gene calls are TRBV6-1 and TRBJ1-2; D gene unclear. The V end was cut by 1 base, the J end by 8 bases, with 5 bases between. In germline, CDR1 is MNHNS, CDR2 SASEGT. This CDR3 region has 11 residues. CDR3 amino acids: CASSEGRGYTF. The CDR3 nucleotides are TGTGCCAGCAGTGAAGGAAGGGGCTACACCTTC.

The CDR3 DNA reads TGTGCCAGCAGTTTAAGGGGCGCCGCCTATTCACCCCTCCACTTT. It is translated as CASSLRGAAYSPLHF. The chain is built from TRBV27 and TRBJ1-6; possibly TRBD1 for D (5 bases). The V gene lost 2 bases and the J gene lost 8 bases, with 13 bases spanning the gap. Germline V lookup: CDR1 MNHEY, CDR2 SMNVEV (reference sequence). There are 15 residues in the CDR3.

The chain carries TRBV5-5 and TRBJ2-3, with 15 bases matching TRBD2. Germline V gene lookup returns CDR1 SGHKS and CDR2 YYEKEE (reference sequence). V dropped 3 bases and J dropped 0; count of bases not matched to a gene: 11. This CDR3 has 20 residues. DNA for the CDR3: TGTGCCAGCAGCTATCCCCGGGGGACTAGCGGGGGGACTAGCACAGATACGCAGTATTTT. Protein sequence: CASSYPRGTSGGTSTDTQYF. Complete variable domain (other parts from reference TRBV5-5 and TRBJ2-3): DAGVTQSPTHLIKTRGQQVTLRCSPISGHKSVSWYQQVLGQGPQFIFQYYEKEERGRGNFPDRFSARQFPNYSSELNVNALLLGDSALYLCASSYPRGTSGGTSTDTQYFGPGTRLTVL.

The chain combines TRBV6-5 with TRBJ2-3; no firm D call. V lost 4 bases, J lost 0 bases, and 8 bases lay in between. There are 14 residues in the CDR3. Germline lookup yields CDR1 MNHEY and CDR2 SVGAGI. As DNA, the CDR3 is TGTGCCAGCAGTTCTCGGGTTAGCACAGATACGCAGTATTTT. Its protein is CASSSRVSTDTQYF.

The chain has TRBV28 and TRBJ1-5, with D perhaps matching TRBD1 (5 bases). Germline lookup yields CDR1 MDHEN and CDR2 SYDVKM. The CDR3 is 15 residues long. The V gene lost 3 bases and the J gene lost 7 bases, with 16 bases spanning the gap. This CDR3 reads CASSFPLGVGQPQHF. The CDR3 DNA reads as TGTGCCAGCAGTTTCCCTTTGGGGGTGGGACAGCCCCAGCATTTT.

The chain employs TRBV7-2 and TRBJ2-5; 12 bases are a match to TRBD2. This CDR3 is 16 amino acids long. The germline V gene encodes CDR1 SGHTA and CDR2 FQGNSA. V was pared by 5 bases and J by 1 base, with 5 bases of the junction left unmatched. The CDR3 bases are TGTGCCAGCAGCCAAACTAGCGGGGGGTTCCAAGAGACCCAGTACTTC. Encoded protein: CASSQTSGGFQETQYF.

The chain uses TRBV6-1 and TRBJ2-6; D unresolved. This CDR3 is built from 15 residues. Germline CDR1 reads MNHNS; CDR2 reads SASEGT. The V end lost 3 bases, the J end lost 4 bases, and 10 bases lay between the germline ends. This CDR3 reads CASSEKGAGANVLTF. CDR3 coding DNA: TGTGCCAGCAGTGAGAAGGGTGCCGGGGCCAACGTCCTGACTTTC.

DNA of the CDR3: TGTGCCAGTAGAACCGCCTACAGGGGCGGAGACGAAAAACTGTTTTTT. It is translated as CASRTAYRGGDEKLFF. This chain connects TRBV19 to TRBJ1-4, with TRBD1 matching over 7 bases. Germline V gives CDR1 LNHDA, CDR2 SQIVND (reference sequence). The CDR3 extends over 16 amino acids. Germline trimming cut 6 bases from V and 8 bases from J; bases unmatched to any gene: 15.

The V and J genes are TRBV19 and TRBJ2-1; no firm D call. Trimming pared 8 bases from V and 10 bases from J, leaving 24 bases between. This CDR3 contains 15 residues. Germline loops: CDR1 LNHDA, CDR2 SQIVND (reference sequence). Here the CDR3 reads CASLGWAQGSEEQFF. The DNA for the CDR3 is TGTGCCAGTTTGGGTTGGGCCCAAGGGTCGGAGGAGCAGTTCTTC. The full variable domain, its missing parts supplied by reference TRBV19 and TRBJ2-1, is DGGITQSPKYLFRKEGQNVTLSCEQNLNHDAMYWYRQDPGQGLRLIYYSQIVNDFQKGDIAEGYSVSREKKESFPLTVTSAQKNPTAFYLCASLGWAQGSEEQFFGPGTRLTVL.